These T cell receptor beta chains were read from a single sample in a study of OX40 agonist ivuxolimab in advanced cancers. This table comes from immunoSEQ multiplex PCR, and its TCRdb copy is limited to in-frame clones, with some not included. The sample has about 86,000 clones, roughly 89% seen once. The sample in question was CD4+ or CD8+ T cells sorted from blood, obtained in a trial of the OX40 agonist ivuxolimab. The source is an adult with an advanced solid tumor such as melanoma, head and neck, liver or kidney cancer. Both conserved end residues are part of each CDR3. D genes are given only for firm matches. Expanded clones get a size class; other rows say once, few or many, or leave the size out.

clone size	J gene	D gene	V gene	CDR3 DNA	CDR3 protein
NA	TRBJ2-5	NA	TRBV18	TGTGCCAGCTCACCAATCGGACAGAAAGAGACCCAGTACTTC	CASSPIGQKETQYF
NA	TRBJ2-3	TRBD2	TRBV5-1	TGCGCCAGCAGCCGCGGGACTAGCGGTGGAACTAGCACAGATACGCAGTATTTT	CASSRGTSGGTSTDTQYF
NA	TRBJ1-5	NA	TRBV6-5	TGTGCCAGCAGTTCAGTAAATAGCAATCAGCCCCAGCATTTT	CASSSVNSNQPQHF
NA	TRBJ2-3	NA	TRBV9	TGTGCCAGCAGCGTAATCGGAAGCACAGATACGCAGTATTTT	CASSVIGSTDTQYF
NA	TRBJ1-1	TRBD1	TRBV28	TGTGCCAGCAGTGCCTCCGGGACAGGGGGAACTGAAGCTTTCTTT	CASSASGTGGTEAFF
NA	TRBJ2-4	NA	TRBV11-3	TGTGCCAGCAGCTTAGTGAACCGAGCGCCTGTGGACATTCAGTACTTC	CASSLVNRAPVDIQYF
once	TRBJ2-3	NA	TRBV10-1	TGCGCCAGCAGTGACAGGATCGCCACAGATACGCAGTATTTT	CASSDRIATDTQYF
NA	TRBJ1-1	NA	TRBV6-1	TGTGCCAGCAGTGAAATTCGAAGCGGGGCCACTGAAGCTTTCTTT	CASSEIRSGATEAFF
NA	TRBJ2-4	TRBD2	TRBV6-1	TGTGCCAGCAGTGGACTAGCGGGGATCAGAAACATTCAGTACTTC	CASSGLAGIRNIQYF
NA	TRBJ1-2	NA	TRBV19	TGTGCCAGTAGCCCACTTAACTATGGCTACACCTTC	CASSPLNYGYTF
NA	TRBJ1-5	NA	TRBV19	TGTGCCAGTAGCCTCGAGCGGGGGGCGCAGAGCAATCAGCCCCAGCATTTT	CASSLERGAQSNQPQHF
NA	TRBJ1-1	NA	TRBV19	TGTGCCAGTAGCCGAACAGGGAACACTGAAGCTTTCTTT	CASSRTGNTEAFF
NA	TRBJ2-3	NA	TRBV27	TGTGCCAGCAGTTTCAGGTCGTCTGCCGAGGATACGCAGTATTTT	CASSFRSSAEDTQYF
NA	TRBJ2-2	NA	TRBV5-1	TGCGCCAGCAGTTATCTACAGGGGAACACCGGGGAGCTGTTTTTT	CASSYLQGNTGELFF
once	TRBJ1-2	TRBD1	TRBV7-9	TGTGCCAGCAGCAACCGGGTGGGACAGCCATATGGCTACACCTTC	CASSNRVGQPYGYTF
once	TRBJ2-7	TRBD1	TRBV7-3	TGTGCCAGCAGTCGGGACAGGGGGGATTACGAGCAGTACTTC	CASSRDRGDYEQYF
NA	TRBJ1-4	TRBD1	TRBV28	TGTGCCAGCAGTTCGGGGACAGGGGGGCCCGAAAAACTGTTTTTT	CASSSGTGGPEKLFF
NA	TRBJ2-3	NA	TRBV10-1	TGCGCCAGCAGTGAGTCGGGGAGTCTCCGACCGTATTTT	CASSESGSLRPYF
once	TRBJ2-1	TRBD2	TRBV29-1	TGCAGCGTATCGCCATCTAGCGGGGGGGCTCGTGAGCAGTTCTTC	CSVSPSSGGAREQFF
NA	TRBJ1-1	NA	TRBV7-8	TGTGCCAGCAGCTTCGTAAGGGGAGGGTATACTGAAGCTTTCTTT	CASSFVRGGYTEAFF
once	TRBJ2-3	NA	TRBV7-3	TGTGCCAGCAGCTTAACCCGGGAGCCCACAGATACGCAGTATTTT	CASSLTREPTDTQYF
NA	TRBJ2-1	TRBD2	TRBV18	TGTGCCAGCTCACCACGGACTAGCGGGGGCCTCTACAATGAGCAGTTCTTC	CASSPRTSGGLYNEQFF
once	TRBJ2-2	NA	TRBV6-1	TGTGCCAGCAGGAGAGACCTAGTGAGCACCGGGGAGCTGTTTTTT	CASRRDLVSTGELFF
NA	TRBJ2-7	NA	TRBV28	TGTGCCAGCTCCGGAGGGGGGGGGTTTACGTCCGAGCAGTACTTC	CASSGGGGFTSEQYF
NA	TRBJ2-2	TRBD2	TRBV5-1	TGCGCCAGCAGCTTGGTAGCGGGAGGGATCACCGGGGAGCTGTTTTTT	CASSLVAGGITGELFF
NA	TRBJ2-3	NA	TRBV9	TGTGCCAGCAGCCCCCTCGAGGGCCGCACAGATACGCAGTATTTT	CASSPLEGRTDTQYF
NA	TRBJ2-3	NA	TRBV18	TGTGCCAGCTCACCCGACGCCGGAACAGATACGCAGTATTTT	CASSPDAGTDTQYF
NA	TRBJ2-4	NA	TRBV18	TGTGCCAGCTCACCACCAGCGGACCTGATTCAGTACTTC	CASSPPADLIQYF
NA	TRBJ1-6	NA	TRBV5-6	TGTGCCAGCAGCTTGTCCCCCACGAGCAGGAATCGCAATTCACCCCTCCACTTT	CASSLSPTSRNRNSPLHF
NA	TRBJ1-1	NA	TRBV28	TGTGCCAGCAGTTTAAGGGTTCAGGTCTGGGCTGAAGCTTTCTTT	CASSLRVQVWAEAFF
NA	TRBJ2-1	NA	TRBV9	TGTGCCAGCAGCGCCCTCGCGGACTCCTACAATGAGCAGTTCTTC	CASSALADSYNEQFF
NA	TRBJ1-1	NA	TRBV28	TGTGCCAGCAGGGCGATCATCAGGACACGATCGTCGAACACTGAAGCTTTCTTT	CASRAIIRTRSSNTEAFF
NA	TRBJ2-3	TRBD2	TRBV20-1	TGCAGGGCGGGGGGGGCAGATACGCAGTATTTT	CRAGGADTQYF
NA	TRBJ2-3	TRBD1	TRBV11-3	TGTGCCAGCAGCCAGGACAGGGTCACAGATACGCAGTATTTT	CASSQDRVTDTQYF
NA	TRBJ1-4	NA	TRBV5-3	TGTGCCAGCTCGACAGTGCCGGGACGGCGTGAAAAACTGTTTTTT	CASSTVPGRREKLFF
NA	TRBJ1-1	NA	TRBV2	TGTGCCGGGAGAACGCGGAACACTGAAGCTTTCTTT	CAGRTRNTEAFF
once	TRBJ1-5	NA	TRBV19	TGTGCCAGTAGTATGGGGCAAACTAGCAATCAGCCCCAGCATTTT	CASSMGQTSNQPQHF
NA	TRBJ1-2	NA	TRBV18	TGTGCCAGCTCATTATCCGGGACGGGATTAGGCTACACCTTC	CASSLSGTGLGYTF
NA	TRBJ1-4	NA	TRBV19	TGTGCCAGTAGCCCGCTCCTGGACAGTAGGAATGAAAAACTGTTTTTT	CASSPLLDSRNEKLFF
NA	TRBJ2-1	TRBD1	TRBV5-8	TGTGCCAGCTCCGGCGGGACAGGGTACCTTTACTACAATGAGCAGTTCTTC	CASSGGTGYLYYNEQFF
NA	TRBJ1-1	NA	TRBV6-1	TGTGCCAGCAGATTGGTAGTGAACACTGAAGCTTTCTTT	CASRLVVNTEAFF
NA	TRBJ2-5	TRBD2	TRBV28	TGTGCCAGCACCCCTGGGGGGGTACAAGAGACCCAGTACTTC	CASTPGGVQETQYF
NA	TRBJ2-1	NA	TRBV29-1	TGCAGCGTGTCGGATTACATAGGAGGTGAGCAGTTCTTC	CSVSDYIGGEQFF
once	TRBJ1-1	NA	TRBV5-4	TGTGCCAGCAGCTTAACGCAGGGGAACACTGAAGCTTTCTTT	CASSLTQGNTEAFF
once	TRBJ1-5	TRBD1	TRBV7-8	TGTGCCAGCAGCTTATTAGGACAGGGGGCTGGACAGCCCCAGCATTTT	CASSLLGQGAGQPQHF